Listed below are T cell receptor beta chains from one sample, sequenced in a study of cytomegalovirus exposure and HLA in healthy donors. Produced via immunoSEQ multiplex PCR; TCRdb's table is partial and in-frame only. The sample lists over 150,000 clones; roughly 77% were seen once. The sequenced sample was PBMCs. The origin of the receptors is a woman aged 18-35 years in good health and CMV-seronegative. Each CDR3 is given with its conserved first and last residue. The D gene is left open where the match is weak. Rows may omit the clone size; those that give it use once, few, many or a size class.

clone_size d_call j_call cdr3_length v_call cdr3_aa cdr3_nt
once - TRBJ2-7 11 TRBV29-1 CSVATSYEQYF TGCAGCGTTGCCACAAGCTACGAGCAGTACTTC
- - TRBJ2-1 15 TRBV7-3 CASSPKGKVNNEQFF TGTGCCAGCAGCCCTAAGGGGAAGGTAAACAATGAGCAGTTCTTC
once TRBD2 TRBJ2-1 16 TRBV6-5 CASSYRSGRGYNEQFF TGTGCCAGCAGTTACCGGAGCGGGAGGGGCTACAATGAGCAGTTCTTC
- - TRBJ1-5 14 TRBV25-1 CASSTGESNQPQHF TGTGCCAGCAGTACCGGGGAAAGCAATCAGCCCCAGCATTTT
once - TRBJ1-1 15 TRBV10-2 CASRAGVRGNTEAFF TGCGCCAGCAGGGCGGGTGTCCGAGGAAACACTGAAGCTTTCTTT
- TRBD2 TRBJ2-2 17 TRBV11-2 CASSPRGGPPDTGELFF TGTGCCAGCAGCCCCCGGGGGGGCCCGCCGGACACCGGGGAGCTGTTTTTT
- - TRBJ1-5 15 TRBV2 CASTHGGPPTQPQHF TGTGCCAGCACCCACGGTGGGCCCCCGACACAGCCCCAGCATTTT
few - TRBJ2-7 13 TRBV14 CASSQEAWLEEYF TGTGCCAGCAGCCAAGAAGCTTGGCTTGAGGAGTACTTC
once TRBD1 TRBJ1-2 15 TRBV7-8 CASSISLGAGGGYTF TGTGCCAGCAGCATCAGCTTAGGTGCAGGGGGCGGCTACACCTTC
- - TRBJ2-5 13 TRBV27 CASSLSGRNVQYF TGTGCCAGCAGTTTATCGGGCAGGAACGTCCAGTACTTC